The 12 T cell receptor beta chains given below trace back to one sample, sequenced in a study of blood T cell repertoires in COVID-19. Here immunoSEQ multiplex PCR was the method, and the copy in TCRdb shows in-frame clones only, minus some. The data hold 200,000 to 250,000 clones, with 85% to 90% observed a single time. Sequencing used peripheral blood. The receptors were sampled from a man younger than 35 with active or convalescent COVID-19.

This CDR3 is CASSSRDFSYNEQFF. CDR3 DNA: TGTGCCAGCAGCTCCCGGGACTTCTCCTACAATGAGCAGTTCTTC. The chain links TRBV7-2 to TRBJ2-1, with D possibly TRBD2 on 6 matching bases. V was shortened by 4 bases and J by 0 bases, with 10 bases between the two germline ends. The CDR3 has 15 residues. Germline V gene data show CDR1 as SGHTA and CDR2 as FQGNSA.

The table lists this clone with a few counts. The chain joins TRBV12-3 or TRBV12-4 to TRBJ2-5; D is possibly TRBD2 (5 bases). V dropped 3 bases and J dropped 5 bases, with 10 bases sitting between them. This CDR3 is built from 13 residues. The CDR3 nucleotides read TGTGCCAGCAGTTTCTCTAGCTTTGAGACCCAGTACTTC. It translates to CASSFSSFETQYF.

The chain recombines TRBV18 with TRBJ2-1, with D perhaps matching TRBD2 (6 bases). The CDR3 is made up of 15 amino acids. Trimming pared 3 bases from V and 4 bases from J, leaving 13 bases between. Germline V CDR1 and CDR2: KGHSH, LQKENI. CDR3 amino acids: CASSPRDSGYNEQFF. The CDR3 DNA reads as TGTGCCAGCTCACCCCGGGATAGCGGATACAATGAGCAGTTCTTC.

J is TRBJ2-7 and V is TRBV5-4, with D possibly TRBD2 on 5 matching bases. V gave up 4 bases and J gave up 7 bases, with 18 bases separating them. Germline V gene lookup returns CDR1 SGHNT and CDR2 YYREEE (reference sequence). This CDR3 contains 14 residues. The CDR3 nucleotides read TGTGCCAGCAGCCGATTCGGGGTTGGGTGGGAGCAGTACTTC. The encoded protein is CASSRFGVGWEQYF.

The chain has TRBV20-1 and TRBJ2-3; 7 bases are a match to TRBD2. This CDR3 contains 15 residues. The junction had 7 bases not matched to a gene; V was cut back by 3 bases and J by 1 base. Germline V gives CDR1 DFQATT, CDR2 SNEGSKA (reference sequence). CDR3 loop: CSASQAGVGTDTQYF. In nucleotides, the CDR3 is TGCAGTGCTAGTCAGGCGGGAGTGGGCACAGATACGCAGTATTTT.

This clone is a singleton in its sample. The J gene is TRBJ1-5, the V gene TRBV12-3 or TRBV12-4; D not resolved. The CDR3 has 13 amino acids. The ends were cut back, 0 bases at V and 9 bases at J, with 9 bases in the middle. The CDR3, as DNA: TGTGCCAGCAGTTTAGCGCAGGAATCGCCCCAGCATTTT. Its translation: CASSLAQESPQHF.

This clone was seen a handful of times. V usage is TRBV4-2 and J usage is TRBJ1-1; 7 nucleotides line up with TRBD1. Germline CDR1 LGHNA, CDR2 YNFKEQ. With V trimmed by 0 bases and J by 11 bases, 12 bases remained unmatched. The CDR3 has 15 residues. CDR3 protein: CASSQEDRRVSMAFF. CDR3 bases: TGTGCCAGCAGCCAAGAGGACAGGCGAGTTTCTATGGCTTTCTTT.

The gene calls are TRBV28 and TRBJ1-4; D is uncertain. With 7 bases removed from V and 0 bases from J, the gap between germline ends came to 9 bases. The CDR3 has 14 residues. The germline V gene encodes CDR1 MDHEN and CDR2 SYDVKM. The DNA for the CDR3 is TGTGCCAGCAAAGCAGGCGCAACTAATGAAAAACTGTTTTTT. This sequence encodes CASKAGATNEKLFF.

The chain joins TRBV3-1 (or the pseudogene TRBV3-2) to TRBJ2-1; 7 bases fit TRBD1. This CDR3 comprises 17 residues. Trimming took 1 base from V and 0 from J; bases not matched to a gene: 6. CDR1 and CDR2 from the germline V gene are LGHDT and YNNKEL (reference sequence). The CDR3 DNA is TGTGCCAGCAGCCAAGCTACTAACAGGGGCTCCTACAATGAGCAGTTCTTC. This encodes CASSQATNRGSYNEQFF.

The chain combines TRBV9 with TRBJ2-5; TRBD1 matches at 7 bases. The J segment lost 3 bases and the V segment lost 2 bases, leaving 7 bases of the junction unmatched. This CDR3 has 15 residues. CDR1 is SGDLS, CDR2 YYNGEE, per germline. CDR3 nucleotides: TGTGCCAGCAGCGTTGATCGCGGACAGGAAGAGACCCAGTACTTC. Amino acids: CASSVDRGQEETQYF.

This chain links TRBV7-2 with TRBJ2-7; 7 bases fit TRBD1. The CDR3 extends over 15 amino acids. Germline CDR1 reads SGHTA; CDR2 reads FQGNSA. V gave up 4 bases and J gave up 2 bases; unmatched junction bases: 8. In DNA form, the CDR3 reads TGTGCCAGCAGCTCAACAGGGGTAGGGGCCTACGAGCAGTACTTC. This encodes CASSSTGVGAYEQYF. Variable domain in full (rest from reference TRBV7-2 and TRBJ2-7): GAGVSQSPSNKVTEKGKDVELRCDPISGHTALYWYRQSLGQGLEFLIYFQGNSAPDKSGLPSDRFSAERTGGSVSTLTIQRTQQEDSAVYLCASSSTGVGAYEQYFGPGTRLTVT.

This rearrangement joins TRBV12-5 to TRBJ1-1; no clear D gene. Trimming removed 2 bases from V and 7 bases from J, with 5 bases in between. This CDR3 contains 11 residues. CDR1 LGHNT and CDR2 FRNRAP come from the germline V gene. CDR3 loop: CASGLSVEAFF. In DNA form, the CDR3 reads TGTGCTAGTGGTTTGTCCGTTGAAGCTTTCTTT.